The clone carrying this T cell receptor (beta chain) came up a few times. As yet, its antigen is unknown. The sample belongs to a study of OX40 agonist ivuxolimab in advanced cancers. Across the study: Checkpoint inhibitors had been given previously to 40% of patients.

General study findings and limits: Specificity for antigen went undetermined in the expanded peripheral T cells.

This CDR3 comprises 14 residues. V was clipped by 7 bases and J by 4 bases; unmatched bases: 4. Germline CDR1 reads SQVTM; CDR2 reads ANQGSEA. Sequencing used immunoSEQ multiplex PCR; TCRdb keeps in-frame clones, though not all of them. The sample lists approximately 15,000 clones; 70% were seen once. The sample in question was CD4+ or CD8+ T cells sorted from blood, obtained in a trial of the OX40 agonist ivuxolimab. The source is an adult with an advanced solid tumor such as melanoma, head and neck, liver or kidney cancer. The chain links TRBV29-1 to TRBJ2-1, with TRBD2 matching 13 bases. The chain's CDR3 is CSAGLAGEYNEQFF. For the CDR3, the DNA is TGCAGCGCAGGACTAGCGGGGGAGTACAATGAGCAGTTCTTC.